The clone carrying this T cell receptor (beta chain) has a count of ten or more. As yet, its antigen is unknown. This CDR3 region has 14 residues. The V gene lost 4 bases and the J gene lost 6 bases, with 12 bases spanning the gap. Germline CDR1 is SGHDN and CDR2 is FVKESK. The time point was: sample taken at primary tumor resection. No cells were sorted before sequencing. The whole RNA sequenced was extracted from tumor, nontumor lung or frozen PBMC. The donor population consisted of about 75 patients with untreated, early-stage non-small cell lung cancer. This specimen belongs to a study of spatial heterogeneity in lung cancer. Across the study: The study consistently detected more beta-chain than alpha-chain sequences.

All TCR cDNA molecules were individually tagged with a unique molecular identifier. Each CDR3 protein gets one entry after TCRdb re-called the 5' RACE reads with MiXCR. Of over 50,000 distinct CDR3 sequences listed, about 8% are singletons. Overall study results and limits: Resection saw ubiquitous expanded tumor TCRs appear in blood more than follow-up did.

Sequences were derived from PBMCs, sampled at surgery. V usage is TRBV14 and J usage is TRBJ2-2; tentatively, D is TRBD2 (5 bases). The origin of this receptor is a female donor with early-stage non-small cell lung cancer. CDR3 loop: CASSPRLRSGELFF. CDR3 bases: TGTGCCAGCAGCCCGAGACTACGCTCCGGGGAGCTGTTTTTT.